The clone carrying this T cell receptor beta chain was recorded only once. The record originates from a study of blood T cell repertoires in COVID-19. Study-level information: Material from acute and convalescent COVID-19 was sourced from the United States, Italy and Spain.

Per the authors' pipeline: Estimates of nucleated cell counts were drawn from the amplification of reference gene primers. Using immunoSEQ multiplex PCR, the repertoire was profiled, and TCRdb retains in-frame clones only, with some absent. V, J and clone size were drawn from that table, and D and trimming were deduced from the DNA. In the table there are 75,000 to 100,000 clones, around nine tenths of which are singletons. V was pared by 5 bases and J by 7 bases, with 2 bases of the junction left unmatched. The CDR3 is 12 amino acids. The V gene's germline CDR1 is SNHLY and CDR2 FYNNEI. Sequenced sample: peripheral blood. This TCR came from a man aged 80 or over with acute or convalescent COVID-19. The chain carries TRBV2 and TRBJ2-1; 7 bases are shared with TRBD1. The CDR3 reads CASSLQGNEQFF. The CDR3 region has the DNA TGTGCCAGCAGTTTACAGGGGAATGAGCAGTTCTTC.